This TCR beta chain is drawn from a study of blood T cells in healthy people across ages (dated by TCRdb to the mid-2010s). Regarding the research as a whole: In model experiments, roughly one uniquely barcoded TCR beta cDNA molecule per two T cells was captured by template switching. The study measured age-related changes in TCR beta repertoire diversity using deep sequencing normalized with unique cDNA molecular identifiers. The donors were split into four age groups: young (average 16 years), middle-aged (39), aged (62) and long-lived (approximately 80). To avoid experimental bias, donors of different ages were spread randomly across the sequencing lanes. Using the same blood draw, the study looked at two additional independent replicas of 1 million unique cDNA reads for two donors, one aged 18 to 29 and the other aged 80 or older. Summary of the overall study and its limitations: The long-lived group showed more naive CD4+ T cells, fewer expanded clones and increased TCR diversity than the aged group, suggesting age selection. Observed TCR beta diversity per million T cells fell roughly linearly with age, and a significant reduction was already apparent by age roughly 40. Since profiling was done on bulk unsorted PBMCs, naive and antigen-experienced compartments could not be conclusively compared. Observed TCR beta diversity correlated strongly with the percentage of naive T cells measured by flow cytometry. Because the CMV infection status of the donors was unknown, age-related changes in expanded clonotypes may potentially have been confounded. Estimates of total diversity based on one million sequenced T cells were regarded as lower bounds and as underestimates.

Inclusive of the bounding cysteine and phenylalanine, the CDR3 is 14 residues long. The sequence is cut down to CDR3 DNA, 42 bases in frame from base 1. CDR1 SEHNR and CDR2 FQNEAQ are derived from the germline V gene (reference sequence). Systemically healthy Caucasian individuals from Russia, 35 to 40 in total and aged 6 to 90 years, were included as donors. Each donor gave about 10 milliliters of peripheral blood, drawn into EDTA-treated Vacutainer tubes. Ficoll-Paque density-gradient centrifugation was used to isolate PBMCs, with at least 6 million obtained per sample. Total RNA was extracted from PBMCs with Trizol reagent, with at least 6 micrograms obtained per sample. For every donor, flow cytometry on a PBMC aliquot measured the percentage of naive CD45RAhigh/CD27high T cells. The library came from 5' RACE. Instrument used: Illumina HiSeq 2500. The second PCR ran for roughly 6 to 11 cycles and used a J-beta primer mix along with a sample-barcoded 5' primer. Each TCR beta cDNA molecule received a unique molecular identifier from a template-switch 5' adaptor carrying 12 random nucleotides. Each sample yielded at least 3 million CDR3-containing paired-end reads. First-strand cDNA synthesis was performed from all RNA using the Mint cDNA synthesis kit, with priming by a TRBC-specific oligonucleotide. After uracil-DNA glycosylase treatment, a first 18-cycle PCR used universal primers M1SS and BC2_uni_R on all cDNA. For the original study's pipeline: For normalization, 1 million high-quality reads, each with a distinct molecular identifier, were randomly selected from each sample. Instead of being binned into consensus sequences, reads that shared molecular identifiers were thrown out. MiTCR, run with a Q25 quality threshold and the strictest error-elimination algorithm, handled CDR3 identification, clonotype clustering and error correction. A nonparametric unseen species model with Euler transformation was used to estimate a lower bound on total TCR beta diversity. Clones were called with MiXCR by TCRdb after fastp trimmed the public reads at Q25, and only in-frame beta chains were retained. Merged by CDR3 protein, the rows form single entries marked with the most common genes and DNA. What appears here as the V and J calls and clone size reflects TCRdb's work, not the paper's. The sample has roughly 2 million distinct CDR3 sequences on record, roughly 52% of them singletons. Of the sample, around 2.1% is held by the ten largest clones.

Points on this clonotype: The target of this receptor is not known. Compared with germline, one end of the junction differs, possibly owing to a read error.

The sequence is built from TRBV7-9 and TRBJ2-7; too little of a D gene remains to name it. This sequence originates from a woman aged 40 to 55 in good health. Sample: blood. This receptor has the CDR3 CTSTLTGESYEQYF. The DNA reads TGTACCAGCACCCTTACTGGCGAGTCCTACGAGCAGTACTTC. Here the CDR3 is joined to the reference TRBV7-9 and TRBJ2-7 genes, and the full variable domain is: DTGVSQNPRHKITKRGQNVTFRCDPISEHNRLYWYRQTLGQGPEFLTYFQNEAQLEKSRLLSDRFSAERPKGSFSTLEIQRTEQGDSAMYLCTSTLTGESYEQYFGPGTRLTVT.